This T cell receptor beta chain was captured in a study of PD-1 blockade in classical Hodgkin lymphoma. Study-level findings and limits: Differences between repertoires have undefined causes, possibly disease activity or prior therapy.

The sample's time point: cycle 4 day 1 (C4D1), after six to seven weeks of nivolumab. Every one of the patients relapsed after autologous stem cell transplantation (brentuximab vedotin exposure was variable). The germline V gene has CDR1 MNHEY and CDR2 SMNVEV (reference sequence). The CDR3 is made up of 14 amino acids. The germline V and J ends were trimmed by 4 bases and 1 base, with 10 bases remaining between them. Measured with immunoSEQ multiplex PCR; TCRdb has only the in-frame clones, and not every one. The repertoire holds 96,000 or so clones, with roughly 91% as singletons. Notes on this clone: Its specificity is unknown.

V gene TRBV27 combines with J gene TRBJ1-1; TRBD1 might be the D (6 bases). Sequences were derived from peripheral blood mononuclear cells (PBMCs), sampled before the fourth cycle of nivolumab. The clonotype comes from a human donor with classical Hodgkin lymphoma. CDR3 residues: CASSYKQGNTEAFF. The CDR3 DNA sequence: TGTGCCAGCAGTTACAAACAGGGGAACACTGAAGCTTTCTTT.